This record looks at one T cell receptor (beta chain) sequence and its context. Its cognate antigen is unknown. Several immunoSEQ plates held equal portions of the genomic DNA taken from each subset. Original data processing: With immunoSEQ giving junction-only sequences and no quality scores, filtering differed. Clones were sequenced by immunoSEQ multiplex PCR, and TCRdb holds only the in-frame ones, with some missing. From that table come the V and J calls and clone size; the DNA was used to work out D and trimming. The sample carries roughly 2,500,000 clones, more than 85% recorded once. This sample was included in a study of shared clonotypes between healthy human individuals. The wider study: Three CD4 naive, three CD4 memory, two CD8 naive and one CD8 memory plate were used per donor.

Study findings and constraints: Estimated richness values were generally larger in naive subsets than in memory subsets.

The clonotype originates from a man between 18 and 35 years old in good health. Some clones in this sample may be carry-over from other donors' samples. The sample taken for sequencing was naive CD4+ T cells from PBMCs. As to subset: CD45RA+ positively selected.

CDR3 bases: TGTGCCACCAGCAGAGATCAAGGCGGGAGGGAAGGCGAGCAGTACTTC. Protein product: CATSRDQGGREGEQYF. This rearrangement joins TRBV15 to TRBJ2-7, with 9 bases fitting TRBD2. CDR1 LNHNV and CDR2 YYDKDF come from the germline V gene (reference sequence). Trimming at V came to 0 bases and at J to 6 bases, leaving 9 bases not matched to a gene. The CDR3 is 16 amino acids.